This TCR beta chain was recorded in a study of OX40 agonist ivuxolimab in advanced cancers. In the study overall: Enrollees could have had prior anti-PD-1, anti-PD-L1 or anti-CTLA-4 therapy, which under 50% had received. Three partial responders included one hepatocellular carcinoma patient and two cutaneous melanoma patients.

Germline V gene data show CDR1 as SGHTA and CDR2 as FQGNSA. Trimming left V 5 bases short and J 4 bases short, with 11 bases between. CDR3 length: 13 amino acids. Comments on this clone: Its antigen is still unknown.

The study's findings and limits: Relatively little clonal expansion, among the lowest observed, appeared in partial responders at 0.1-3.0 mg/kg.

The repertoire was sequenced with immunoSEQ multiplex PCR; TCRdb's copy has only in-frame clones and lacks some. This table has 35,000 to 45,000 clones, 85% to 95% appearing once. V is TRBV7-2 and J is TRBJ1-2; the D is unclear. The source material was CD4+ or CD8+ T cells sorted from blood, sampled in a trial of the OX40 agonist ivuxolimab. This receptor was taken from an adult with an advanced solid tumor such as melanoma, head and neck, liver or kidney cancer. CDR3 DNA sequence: TGTGCCAGCAGCCCCAGTGTTAGCTATGGCTACACCTTC. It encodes CASSPSVSYGYTF.